One sample yielded the 28 T cell receptor beta chains listed below, sequenced in a study of identical twins. TCRdb passed the 5' RACE reads through MiXCR, listing each CDR3 protein once. The table lists around 670,000 distinct CDR3 sequences, 5.5% to 7.5% of them singletons. Specimen: naive T cells sorted from blood. All receptors come from a man younger than 35 in good health.

This clonotype was observed many times. This chain joins TRBV20-1 and TRBJ2-1; 14 bases match TRBD2. Germline V gene lookup returns CDR1 DFQATT and CDR2 SNEGSKA (reference sequence). This CDR3 contains 19 residues. The J segment lost 7 bases and the V segment lost 0 bases, leaving 14 bases of the junction unmatched. The CDR3 reads CSARDSFSGTSGSSNEQFF. The CDR3 region has the DNA TGCAGTGCTAGAGATTCCTTCTCCGGGACTAGCGGGAGCAGTAATGAGCAGTTCTTC.

This chain uses TRBV12-3 or TRBV12-4 with TRBJ1-2, with 7 bases aligning to TRBD1. The CDR3 sequence is 16 residues long. Germline trimming cut 3 bases from V and 4 bases from J; bases unmatched to any gene: 11. CDR3 in DNA: TGTGCCAGCAGTTTGGGACAGAACCCCTCGACCTATGGCTACACCTTC. Translating gives CASSLGQNPSTYGYTF.

This clonotype has a handful of counts. The chain uses TRBV7-8 and TRBJ2-1; 7 nucleotides match TRBD1. CDR1 is SGHVS, CDR2 FQNEAQ, per germline. V lost 5 bases to trimming and J lost 2 bases; unmatched junction nucleotides: 9. The CDR3 totals 16 residues. CDR3 amino acids: CASSGRQGRAYNEQFF. The DNA for the CDR3 is TGTGCCAGCAGCGGAAGACAGGGAAGGGCCTACAATGAGCAGTTCTTC.

Many counts were recorded for this clonotype. V gene TRBV6-1 combines with J gene TRBJ1-5, with 9 bases identical to TRBD1. Germline trimming cut 8 bases from V and 1 base from J; bases unmatched to any gene: 9. This CDR3 is built from 16 residues. Germline values: CDR1 MNHNS, CDR2 SASEGT. The CDR3 DNA sequence: TGTGCCAGCCAATTGGACAGGGGTTCGAGCAATCAGCCCCAGCATTTT. Translation gives CASQLDRGSSNQPQHF.

This clonotype was observed a handful of times. The rearrangement links TRBV5-1 to TRBJ2-7; 12 positions agree with TRBD1. This CDR3 region has 16 residues. Germline V gene sequence: CDR1 SGHRS, CDR2 YFSETQ. Trimming removed 4 bases from V and 5 bases from J; junction bases left unmatched: 10. CDR3 sequence (DNA): TGCGCCAGCAGCCCCCCCGGGACAGGGGGCCTGGACGAGCAGTACTTC. It specifies CASSPPGTGGLDEQYF.

This clonotype was detected only a few times. V is TRBV27 and J is TRBJ2-7; 14 nucleotides match TRBD2. CDR1 is MNHEY and CDR2 is SMNVEV in the germline V gene (reference sequence). The CDR3 extends over 15 amino acids. The V segment lost 6 bases and the J segment 6 bases; nucleotides outside the gene matches: 7. The CDR3 reads CASSRGTSGSFEQYV. Written as DNA, the CDR3 is TGTGCCAGCAGCCGCGGGACTAGCGGGAGTTTCGAGCAGTACGTC.

This clonotype has a count of ten or more. DNA of the CDR3: TGTGCCAGCAGGACAGGGAGAACAGATACGCAGTATTTT. Translation: CASRTGRTDTQYF. This sequence joins TRBV2 and TRBJ2-3; 7 bases are a match to TRBD1. V lost 6 bases to trimming and J lost 3 bases; unmatched junction nucleotides: 3. The CDR3 totals 13 residues. CDR1 and CDR2 (germline): SNHLY, FYNNEI.

This clonotype showed up many times. The chain links TRBV10-3 to TRBJ2-7; D might be TRBD1 (6 bases). V was shortened by 4 bases and J by 3 bases, with 10 bases between the two germline ends. CDR1 ENHRY and CDR2 SYGVKD come from the germline V gene. This CDR3 spans 13 amino acids. The CDR3 protein is CAISGDTDYEQYF. The CDR3 DNA follows: TGTGCCATCAGTGGGGACACCGACTACGAGCAGTACTTC.

This clonotype was detected ten times or more. This sequence joins TRBV11-2 and TRBJ2-2; TRBD1 matches 10 bases. The V and J ends lost 5 bases and 6 bases, in that order; junction bases with no gene match: 6. The CDR3 sequence is 15 residues long. Germline-derived CDR1 and CDR2 are SGHAT and FQNNGV. The CDR3 here is CASSPGQGEAGELFF. The CDR3 nucleotides read TGTGCCAGCAGCCCAGGACAGGGGGAGGCCGGGGAGCTGTTTTTT.

J is TRBJ2-3 and V is TRBV20-1, with TRBD1 identical over 7 bases. CDR1 is DFQATT and CDR2 is SNEGSKA in the germline V gene (reference sequence). The CDR3 is 14 amino acids. V trimming: 6 bases; J trimming: 4 bases; junction bases outside the gene matches: 10. DNA of the CDR3: TGCAGTGCGCGTCAACAGGGGTTGGCAGATACGCAGTATTTT. Translation gives CSARQQGLADTQYF.

At least ten counts were recorded for this clonotype. CDR3 nucleotide sequence: TGCAGTGCTATTGACAGGGTCGAGGGGGAGCTGTTTTTT. Protein sequence: CSAIDRVEGELFF. The V call is TRBV20-1, the J call TRBJ2-2, with TRBD1 matching 7 bases. The CDR3 totals 13 residues. The ends lost 4 bases at V and 8 bases at J; junction bases unmatched: 7. Looked up from germline, CDR1 is DFQATT and CDR2 is SNEGSKA (reference sequence).

This clonotype showed up many times. The chain combines TRBV7-9 with TRBJ1-4; D not resolved. This CDR3 comprises 15 residues. V was clipped by 1 base and J by 4 bases, with 10 bases between them. Germline V gene data show CDR1 as SEHNR and CDR2 as FQNEAQ (reference sequence). The CDR3 DNA reads as TGTGCCAGCAGCTTAGTCGAGGATTATAATGAAAAACTGTTTTTT. It codes for CASSLVEDYNEKLFF.

This clonotype was seen a handful of times. The chain combines TRBV30 with TRBJ2-2; 7 bases match TRBD2. V shed 7 bases and J 3 bases; nucleotides not matched to a gene: 5. Germline loops: CDR1 GTSNPN, CDR2 SVGIG (reference sequence). CDR3 length: 13 residues. This CDR3 is CASGGWDTGELFF. In DNA, the CDR3 is TGTGCCTCGGGGGGTTGGGACACCGGGGAGCTGTTTTTT. Combining the CDR3 with reference TRBV30 and TRBJ2-2 gives the whole variable domain SQTIHQWPATLVQPVGSPLSLECTVEGTSNPNLYWYRQAAGRGLQLLFYSVGIGQISSEVPQNLSASRPQDRQFILSSKKLLLSDSGFYLCASGGWDTGELFFGEGSRLTVL.

This clonotype was observed many times. This chain joins TRBV21-1 and TRBJ2-7; the D segment call TRBD2 is taken from the table without a DNA check. TRBV21-1 is flagged as a pseudogene. The CDR3 is 16 residues long. The CDR3 DNA reads TGTGCCAGCAGCCAAGGGGAGGGTCCTATCTCCTACGAGCAGTACTTC. It yields the protein CASSQGEGPISYEQYF.

This clonotype was counted many times. V usage is TRBV12-3 or TRBV12-4 and J usage is TRBJ2-5, with TRBD1 identical over 7 bases. J was trimmed by 12 bases and V by 5 bases; bases with no gene match: 12. The CDR3 has 13 amino acids. CDR3 protein: CASSPSDRRFKYF. CDR3 in DNA: TGTGCCAGCAGTCCCTCGGACAGGCGTTTCAAGTACTTC.

This clonotype came up many times. The chain is built from TRBV18 and TRBJ2-5; perhaps TRBD1 as D (6 bases). CDR1 is KGHSH, CDR2 LQKENI, per germline. Trimming stripped 8 bases from V and 4 bases from J, with 14 bases between. CDR3 size: 13 residues. The CDR3 coding sequence is TGTGCCAGCAGTCCCCCCAGGGGAGAGACCCAGTACTTC. This translates into CASSPPRGETQYF.

This clonotype was seen at least ten times. The chain joins TRBV5-1 to TRBJ2-2, with 8 bases that match TRBD2. Germline trimming cut 5 bases from V and 4 bases from J; bases unmatched to any gene: 4. This CDR3 is 14 amino acids long. Per the germline V gene, CDR1 is SGHRS and CDR2 is YFSETQ. The CDR3 region has the DNA TGCGCCAGCAGAACTAGCGGAGGCACCGGGGAGCTGTTTTTT. Translated: CASRTSGGTGELFF.

V and J are TRBV12-5 and TRBJ2-4; D is undetermined. The germline V gene encodes CDR1 LGHNT and CDR2 FRNRAP. The germline V and J ends were trimmed by 6 bases and 0 bases, with 3 bases remaining between them. CDR3 length: 12 amino acids. CDR3 sequence: CASGIAKNIQYF. The CDR3 nucleotides are TGTGCTAGTGGAATAGCCAAAAACATTCAGTACTTC.

This clonotype has ten or more counts. This chain links TRBV29-1 with TRBJ1-1, with D tentatively TRBD1 (6 bases). Germline V lookup: CDR1 SQVTM, CDR2 ANQGSEA. The CDR3 runs to 14 residues. V lost 7 bases and J 7 bases, leaving 22 bases between the germline ends. In nucleotides, the CDR3 is TGCAGCGCCGTGAGCCGGGACAAGGCCATTGAAGCTTTCTTT. It specifies CSAVSRDKAIEAFF. The entire variable domain, with the rest obtained from reference TRBV29-1 and TRBJ1-1, is as follows: SAVISQKPSRDICQRGTSLTIQCQVDSQVTMMFWYRQQPGQSLTLIATANQGSEATYESGFVIDKFPISRPNLTFSTLTVSNMSPEDSSIYLCSAVSRDKAIEAFFGQGTRLTVV.

This clonotype was seen repeatedly, ten times or more. The chain joins TRBV20-1 to TRBJ2-3; no definite D call. Per germline, CDR1 DFQATT and CDR2 SNEGSKA (reference sequence). Between the trimmed V and J ends, which lost 5 bases and 2 bases, there was a span of 20 bases. The CDR3 is 16 amino acids. The CDR3 DNA reads TGCAGTGCTCCCTCCCAGGAACAAGTTACCACAGATACGCAGTATTTT. Translated, it gives CSAPSQEQVTTDTQYF.

This clonotype was seen at least ten times. The J gene is TRBJ2-1, the V gene TRBV7-9; 9 bases fit TRBD1. Trimming cost V 3 bases and J 9 bases; bases outside gene matches: 12. The CDR3 is made up of 16 amino acids. In germline, CDR1 is SEHNR, CDR2 FQNEAQ (reference sequence). As DNA, the CDR3 is TGTGCCAGCAGCTTCGCGGACAGGGGTGATGGTACTGAGCAGTTCTTC. It is translated as CASSFADRGDGTEQFF.

This clonotype was counted many times. The rearrangement links TRBV29-1 to TRBJ1-4; D unresolved. In germline, CDR1 is SQVTM, CDR2 ANQGSEA. The V gene lost 5 bases and the J gene lost 8 bases, with 6 bases spanning the gap. The CDR3 is made up of 10 amino acids. Here the CDR3 DNA reads TGCAGCGTTTGGGCCGAAAAACTGTTTTTT. Translated: CSVWAEKLFF.

Ten or more counts support this clonotype. The V and J genes are TRBV5-1 and TRBJ2-5; D is perhaps TRBD2 (6 bases). The CDR3 spans 15 residues. Per germline, CDR1 SGHRS and CDR2 YFSETQ. The V gene lost 3 bases and the J gene lost 5 bases, with 17 bases spanning the gap. CDR3 in amino acids: CASSSGSGILETQYF. CDR3 DNA sequence: TGCGCCAGCAGCTCCGGGAGTGGGATTCTGGAGACCCAGTACTTC. Complete variable domain (other parts from reference TRBV5-1 and TRBJ2-5): KAGVTQTPRYLIKTRGQQVTLSCSPISGHRSVSWYQQTPGQGLQFLFEYFSETQRNKGNFPGRFSGRQFSNSRSEMNVSTLELGDSALYLCASSSGSGILETQYFGPGTRLLVL.

The chain combines TRBV7-9 with TRBJ1-1; no clear D. Trimming left V 4 bases short and J 7 bases short, with 16 bases between. Per germline, CDR1 SEHNR and CDR2 FQNEAQ (reference sequence). The CDR3 runs to 14 residues. The CDR3 reads CASSSRERRHEAFF. CDR3 bases: TGTGCCAGCAGCTCCCGGGAGAGACGACATGAAGCTTTCTTT.

This chain connects TRBV12-3 or TRBV12-4 to TRBJ2-1, with 10 bases that match TRBD2. The V gene end was trimmed by 8 bases and the J gene end by 5 bases; junction bases not matched to a gene: 9. CDR3 length equals 15 residues. DNA for the CDR3: TGTGCCAGCGAGGGTCTAGCGGGAGTTCACAATGAGCAGTTCTTC. Amino acid sequence: CASEGLAGVHNEQFF.

This clonotype has a count of ten or more. As DNA, the CDR3 is TGTGCCAGCAGACGCCGGGACAGGGCAGATACGCAGTATTTT. Translation: CASRRRDRADTQYF. The chain joins TRBV7-8 to TRBJ2-3, with TRBD1 matching 9 bases. V trimming: 6 bases; J trimming: 4 bases; junction bases outside the gene matches: 5. Germline-derived CDR1 and CDR2 are SGHVS and FQNEAQ. The CDR3 length is 14 residues.

The sample holds many counts of this clonotype. The chain links TRBV3-1 to TRBJ2-1, with D perhaps given as TRBD1 or TRBD2 (6 bases each). Trimming stripped 1 base from V and 6 bases from J, with 13 bases between. The CDR3 totals 15 residues. In germline, CDR1 is LGHDT, CDR2 YNNKEL (reference sequence). The chain's CDR3 is CASSQVQGLFNEQFF. CDR3 nucleotide sequence: TGTGCCAGCAGCCAAGTACAGGGACTTTTCAATGAGCAGTTCTTC.

The chain recombines TRBV28 with TRBJ2-1; the D call may be TRBD1 or TRBD2 (6 bases each). Germline V gives CDR1 MDHEN, CDR2 SYDVKM. Trimming removed 6 bases at V and 5 bases at J, with 17 bases between. The CDR3 length is 15 residues. CDR3 region: CASSPTTRGDNEQFF. DNA for the CDR3: TGTGCCAGCAGCCCGACGACTAGGGGGGACAATGAGCAGTTCTTC.